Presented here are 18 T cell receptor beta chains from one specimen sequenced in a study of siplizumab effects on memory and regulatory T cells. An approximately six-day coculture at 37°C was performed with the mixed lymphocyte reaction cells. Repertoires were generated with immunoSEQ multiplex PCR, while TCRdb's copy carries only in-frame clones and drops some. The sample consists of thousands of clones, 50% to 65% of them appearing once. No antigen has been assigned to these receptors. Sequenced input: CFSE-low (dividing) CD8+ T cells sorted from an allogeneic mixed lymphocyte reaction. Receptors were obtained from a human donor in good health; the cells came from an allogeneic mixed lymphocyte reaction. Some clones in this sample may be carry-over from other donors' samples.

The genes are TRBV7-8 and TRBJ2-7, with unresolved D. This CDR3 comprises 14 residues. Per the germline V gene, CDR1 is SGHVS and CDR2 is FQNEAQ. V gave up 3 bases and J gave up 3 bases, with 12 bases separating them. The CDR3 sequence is CASSLGDTLYEQYF. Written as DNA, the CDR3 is TGTGCCAGCAGCTTGGGTGACACCCTCTACGAGCAGTACTTC.

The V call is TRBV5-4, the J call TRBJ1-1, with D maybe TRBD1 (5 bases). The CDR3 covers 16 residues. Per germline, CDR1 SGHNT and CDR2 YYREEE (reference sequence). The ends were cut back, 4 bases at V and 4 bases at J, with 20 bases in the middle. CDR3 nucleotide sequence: TGTGCCAGCAGCCCAGTTTACTTGGGGGATGGCACTGAAGCTTTCTTT. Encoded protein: CASSPVYLGDGTEAFF.

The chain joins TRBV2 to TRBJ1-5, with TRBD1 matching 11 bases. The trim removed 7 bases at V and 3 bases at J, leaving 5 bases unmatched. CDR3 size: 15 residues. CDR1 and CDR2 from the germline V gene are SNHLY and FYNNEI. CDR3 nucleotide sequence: TGTGCCAGCACACCGGGACAGGGGGTCAATCAGCCCCAGCATTTT. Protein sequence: CASTPGQGVNQPQHF.

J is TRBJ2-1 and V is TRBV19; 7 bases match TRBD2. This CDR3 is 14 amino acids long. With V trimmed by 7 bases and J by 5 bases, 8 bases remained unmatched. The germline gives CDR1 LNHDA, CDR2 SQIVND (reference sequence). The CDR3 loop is CASTSWGGNNEQFF. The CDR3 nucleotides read TGTGCCAGTACCTCCTGGGGGGGAAACAATGAGCAGTTCTTC. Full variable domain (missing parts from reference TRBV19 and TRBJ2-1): DGGITQSPKYLFRKEGQNVTLSCEQNLNHDAMYWYRQDPGQGLRLIYYSQIVNDFQKGDIAEGYSVSREKKESFPLTVTSAQKNPTAFYLCASTSWGGNNEQFFGPGTRLTVL.

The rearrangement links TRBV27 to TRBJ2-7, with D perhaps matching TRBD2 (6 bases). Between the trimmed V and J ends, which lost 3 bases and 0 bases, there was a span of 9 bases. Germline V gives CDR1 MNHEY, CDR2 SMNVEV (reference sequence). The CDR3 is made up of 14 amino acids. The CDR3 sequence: CASSFAGGSYEQYF. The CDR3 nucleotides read TGTGCCAGCAGTTTCGCCGGGGGCTCCTACGAGCAGTACTTC.

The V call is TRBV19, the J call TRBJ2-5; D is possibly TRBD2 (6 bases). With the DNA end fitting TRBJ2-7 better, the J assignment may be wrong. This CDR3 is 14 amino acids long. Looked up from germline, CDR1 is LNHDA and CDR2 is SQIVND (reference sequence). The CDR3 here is CASSAGHGGYEQYF. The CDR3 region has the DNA TGTGCCAGCTCGGCGGGGCACGGGGGCTACGAGCAGTACTTC.

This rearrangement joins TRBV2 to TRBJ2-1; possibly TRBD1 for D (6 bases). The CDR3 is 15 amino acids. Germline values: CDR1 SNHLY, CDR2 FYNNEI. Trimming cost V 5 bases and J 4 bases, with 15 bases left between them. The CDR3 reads CASSHRDNLYNEQFF. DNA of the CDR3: TGTGCCAGCAGTCACCGGGACAACCTTTACAATGAGCAGTTCTTC. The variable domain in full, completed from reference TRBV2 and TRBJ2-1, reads EPEVTQTPSHQVTQMGQEVILRCVPISNHLYFYWYRQILGQKVEFLVSFYNNEISEKSEIFDDQFSVERPDGSNFTLKIRSTKLEDSAMYFCASSHRDNLYNEQFFGPGTRLTVL.

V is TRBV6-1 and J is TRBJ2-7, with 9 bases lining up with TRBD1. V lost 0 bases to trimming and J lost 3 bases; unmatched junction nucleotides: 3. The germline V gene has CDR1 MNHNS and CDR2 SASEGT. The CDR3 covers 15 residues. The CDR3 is CASSEAQGQGYEQYF. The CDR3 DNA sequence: TGTGCCAGCAGTGAAGCCCAGGGACAGGGCTACGAGCAGTACTTC.

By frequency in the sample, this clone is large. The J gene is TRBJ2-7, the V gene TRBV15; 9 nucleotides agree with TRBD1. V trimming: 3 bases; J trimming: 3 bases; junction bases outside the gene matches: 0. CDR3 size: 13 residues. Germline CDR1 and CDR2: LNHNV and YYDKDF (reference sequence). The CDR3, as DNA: TGTGCCACCAGCAGGGACAGGGGCTACGAGCAGTACTTC. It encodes CATSRDRGYEQYF.

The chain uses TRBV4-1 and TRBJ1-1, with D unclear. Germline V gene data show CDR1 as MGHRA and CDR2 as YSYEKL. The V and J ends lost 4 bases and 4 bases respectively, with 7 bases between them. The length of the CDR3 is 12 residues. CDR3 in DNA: TGCGCCAGCAGCCCCCCTAGCACTGAAGCTTTCTTT. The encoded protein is CASSPPSTEAFF.

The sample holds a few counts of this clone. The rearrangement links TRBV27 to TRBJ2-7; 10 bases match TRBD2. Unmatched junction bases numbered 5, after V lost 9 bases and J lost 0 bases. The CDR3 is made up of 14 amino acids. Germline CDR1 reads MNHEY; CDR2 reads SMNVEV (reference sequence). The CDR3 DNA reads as TGTGCCAGTCGCAGCGGGGGGGCCTCCTACGAGCAGTACTTC. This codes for CASRSGGASYEQYF.

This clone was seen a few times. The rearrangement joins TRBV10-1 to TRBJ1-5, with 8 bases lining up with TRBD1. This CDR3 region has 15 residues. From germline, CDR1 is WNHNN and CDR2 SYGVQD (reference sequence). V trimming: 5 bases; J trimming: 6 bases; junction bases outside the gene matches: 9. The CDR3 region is CASSTGTGRSQPQHF. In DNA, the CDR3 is TGCGCCAGCAGTACCGGGACAGGAAGGAGTCAGCCCCAGCATTTT.

In nucleotides, the CDR3 is TGTGCCAGCAGTTACGGGACAGGGGAACCAACCTACGAGCAGTACTTC. It encodes CASSYGTGEPTYEQYF. The J gene is TRBJ2-7, the V gene TRBV6-5; 10 bases fit TRBD1. CDR1 is MNHEY, CDR2 SVGAGI, per germline. J lost 2 bases, V lost 2 bases, and 6 bases had no gene match. The CDR3 runs to 16 residues.

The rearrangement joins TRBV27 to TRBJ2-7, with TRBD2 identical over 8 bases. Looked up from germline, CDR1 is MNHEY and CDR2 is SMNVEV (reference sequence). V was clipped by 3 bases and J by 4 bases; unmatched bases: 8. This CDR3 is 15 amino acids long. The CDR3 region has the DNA TGTGCCAGCAGTTTTTCAGCGGGAGTATTGTACGAGCAGTACTTC. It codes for CASSFSAGVLYEQYF.

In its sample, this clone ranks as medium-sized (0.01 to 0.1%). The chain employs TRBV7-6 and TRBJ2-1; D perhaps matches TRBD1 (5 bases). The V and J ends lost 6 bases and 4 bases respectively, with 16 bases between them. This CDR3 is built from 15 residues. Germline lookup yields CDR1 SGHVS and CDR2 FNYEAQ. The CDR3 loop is CASSPVTGGYNEQFF. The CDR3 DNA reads TGTGCCAGCAGTCCAGTCACAGGTGGTTACAATGAGCAGTTCTTC. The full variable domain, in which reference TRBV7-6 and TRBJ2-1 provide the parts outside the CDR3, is GAGVSQSPRYKVTKRGQDVALRCDPISGHVSLYWYRQALGQGPEFLTYFNYEAQQDKSGLPNDRFSAERPEGSISTLTIQRTEQRDSAMYRCASSPVTGGYNEQFFGPGTRLTVL.

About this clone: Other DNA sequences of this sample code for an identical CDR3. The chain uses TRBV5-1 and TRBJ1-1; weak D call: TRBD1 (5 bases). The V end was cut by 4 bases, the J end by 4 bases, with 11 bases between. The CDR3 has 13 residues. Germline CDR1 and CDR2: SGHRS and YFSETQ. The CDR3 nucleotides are TGCGCCAGCAGCCTGGGGCGGACCACTGAAGCTTTCTTT. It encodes CASSLGRTTEAFF.

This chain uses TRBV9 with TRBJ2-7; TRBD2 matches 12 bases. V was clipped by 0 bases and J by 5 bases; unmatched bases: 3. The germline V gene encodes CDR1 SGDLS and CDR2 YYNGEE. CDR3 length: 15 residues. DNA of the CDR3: TGTGCCAGCAGCGTAGATCTAGCGGGAGGGGACGAGCAGTACTTC. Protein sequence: CASSVDLAGGDEQYF.

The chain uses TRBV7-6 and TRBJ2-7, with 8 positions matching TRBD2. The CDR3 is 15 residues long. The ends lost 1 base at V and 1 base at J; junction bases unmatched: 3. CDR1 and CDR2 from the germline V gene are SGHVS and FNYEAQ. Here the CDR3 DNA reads TGTGCCAGCAGCTTAGGTGCGGGAGGTTCCTACGAGCAGTACTTC. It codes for CASSLGAGGSYEQYF.